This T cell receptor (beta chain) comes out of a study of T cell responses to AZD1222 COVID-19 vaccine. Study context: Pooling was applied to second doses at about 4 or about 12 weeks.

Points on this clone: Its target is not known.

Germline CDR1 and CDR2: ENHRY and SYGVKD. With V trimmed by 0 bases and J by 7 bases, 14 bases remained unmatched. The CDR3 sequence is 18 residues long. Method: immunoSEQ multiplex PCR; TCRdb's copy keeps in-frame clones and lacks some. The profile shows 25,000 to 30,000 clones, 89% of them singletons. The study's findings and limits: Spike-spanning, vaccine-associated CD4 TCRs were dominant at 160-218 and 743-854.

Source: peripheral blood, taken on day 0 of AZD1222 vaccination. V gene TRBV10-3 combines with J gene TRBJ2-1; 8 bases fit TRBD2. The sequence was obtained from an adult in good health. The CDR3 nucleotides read TGTGCCATCAGTGAGTCGAGTGGGACTAGTGTCCAGTCGAATGAGCAGTTCTTC. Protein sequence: CAISESSGTSVQSNEQFF.